The 24 T cell receptor beta chains below come from one sample, sequenced in a study of T-cell reconstitution after alpha-beta-depleted transplantation in children. Unique molecular identifiers were incorporated when the TCRbeta library was constructed. TCRdb fed the PCR reads into MiXCR, producing one record per CDR3 protein. The profile covers roughly 500,000 distinct CDR3 sequences, with over 9.5% appearing a single time and around 2% taken by the ten largest. This material consisted of PBMCs, taken before TCRalphabeta/CD19-depleted stem cell transplant. All receptors come from a child aged 2-15 years with inherited bone marrow failure, due to receive a stem cell transplant.

This clonotype was seen at least ten times. The gene calls are TRBV20-1 and TRBJ2-7, with TRBD2 matching 8 bases. Germline CDR1 is DFQATT and CDR2 is SNEGSKA (reference sequence). The CDR3 is made up of 15 amino acids. With V trimmed by 1 base and J by 4 bases, 9 bases remained unmatched. The CDR3 protein is CSARGGSGSTYEQYF. The CDR3 region has the DNA TGCAGTGCTAGAGGGGGAAGCGGGAGTACGTACGAGCAGTACTTC.

This clonotype was observed at least ten times. The genes are TRBV21-1 and TRBJ2-1. TRBV21-1 is a listed pseudogene. This CDR3 has 18 residues. The CDR3 nucleotides are TGTGCCAGCAGCAAAGTGGTAGAAAAGCGTAGAGCCTACAATGAGCAGTTCTTC. This codes for CASSKVVEKRRAYNEQFF.

This clonotype came up many times. This chain joins TRBV4-3 and TRBJ1-1; tentatively, D is TRBD1 (5 bases). V was pared by 4 bases and J by 0 bases, with 15 bases between. Germline values: CDR1 LGHNA, CDR2 YSLEER. CDR3 length: 16 amino acids. The CDR3 protein is CASSPRLREVNTEAFF. The CDR3 nucleotides read TGCGCCAGCAGCCCGAGGCTCAGGGAGGTGAACACTGAAGCTTTCTTT.

This clonotype was found many times. This chain uses TRBV27 with TRBJ1-2, with 7 bases fitting TRBD1. The CDR3 has 13 residues. Germline loops: CDR1 MNHEY, CDR2 SMNVEV (reference sequence). J lost 5 bases, V lost 0 bases, and 0 bases had no gene match. As DNA, the CDR3 is TGTGCCAGCAGTTTATCGACAGGGTATGGCTACACCTTC. This gives the protein CASSLSTGYGYTF.

This clonotype has only a few counts. The chain links TRBV5-1 to TRBJ1-2, with D unresolved. V was shortened by 4 bases and J by 5 bases, with 9 bases between the two germline ends. Germline V gene sequence: CDR1 SGHRS, CDR2 YFSETQ. The CDR3 extends over 12 amino acids. The CDR3 reads CASSADFYGYTF. In DNA form, the CDR3 reads TGCGCCAGCAGCGCCGATTTTTATGGCTACACCTTC.

This clonotype appeared many times. This chain uses TRBV4-3 with TRBJ1-1, with no clear D. The length of the CDR3 is 15 residues. Trimming removed 5 bases from V and 7 bases from J, with 20 bases in between. Germline V lookup: CDR1 LGHNA, CDR2 YSLEER. The CDR3 coding sequence is TGCGCCAGCAGCAACGACCCCCGGACGGGCAGTGAAGCTTTCTTT. It codes for CASSNDPRTGSEAFF.

As concerns this clonotype: A much larger clone lies a single base off, so this may be a read error. The J gene is TRBJ2-3, the V gene TRBV12-3 or TRBV12-4; D might be TRBD2 (5 bases). This CDR3 has 15 residues. The CDR3 spells CASSFRSGGTDTQNF. The CDR3 coding sequence is TGTGCCAGCAGTTTTCGGAGCGGCGGCACAGATACGCAGAATTTT.

This clonotype was seen ten or more times. The rearrangement joins TRBV29-1 to TRBJ1-2; D call uncertain. The CDR3 length is 13 residues. Between the trimmed V and J ends, which lost 7 bases and 0 bases, there was a span of 12 bases. Looked up from germline, CDR1 is SQVTM and CDR2 is ANQGSEA. The CDR3 region is CSAPARSNYGYTF. The CDR3 coding sequence is TGCAGCGCCCCGGCTAGGTCTAACTATGGCTACACCTTC.

This clonotype was seen repeatedly, ten times or more. The gene calls are TRBV4-2 and TRBJ2-1; TRBD2 might be the D (5 bases). Deletions cut 0 bases from V and 0 bases from J, with 12 bases between. The CDR3 covers 17 residues. CDR1 LGHNA and CDR2 YNFKEQ come from the germline V gene. The CDR3 DNA reads TGTGCCAGCAGCCAAGAGACTACCGGGCCCTCCTACAATGAGCAGTTCTTC. It is translated as CASSQETTGPSYNEQFF.

In its sample, this clonotype was seen many times. V is TRBV9 and J is TRBJ2-5; TRBD1 might be the D (5 bases). Germline V CDR1 and CDR2: SGDLS, YYNGEE. V was pared by 3 bases and J by 7 bases, with 22 bases between. The CDR3 has 16 amino acids. CDR3 residues: CASSAQTEPSKGTQYF. CDR3 in DNA: TGTGCCAGCAGCGCTCAGACAGAGCCATCCAAGGGGACCCAGTACTTC. The full variable domain, rest sourced from reference TRBV9 and TRBJ2-5, is DSGVTQTPKHLITATGQRVTLRCSPRSGDLSVYWYQQSLDQGLQFLIQYYNGEERAKGNILERFSAQQFPDLHSELNLSSLELGDSALYFCASSAQTEPSKGTQYFGPGTRLLVL.

This clonotype was counted ten times or more. The chain uses TRBV2 and TRBJ2-7; TRBD1 matches 7 bases. CDR1 is SNHLY, CDR2 FYNNEI, per germline. This CDR3 region has 14 residues. Trimming at V came to 2 bases and at J to 7 bases, leaving 8 bases not matched to a gene. The CDR3 loop reads CASSEHGTVQEQYF. Here the CDR3 DNA reads TGTGCCAGCAGTGAACACGGGACAGTTCAGGAGCAGTACTTC. The complete variable domain, with remaining parts taken from reference TRBV2 and TRBJ2-7, reads EPEVTQTPSHQVTQMGQEVILRCVPISNHLYFYWYRQILGQKVEFLVSFYNNEISEKSEIFDDQFSVERPDGSNFTLKIRSTKLEDSAMYFCASSEHGTVQEQYFGPGTRLTVT.

This clonotype was recorded a few times. This chain joins TRBV29-1 and TRBJ1-2; D ambiguous. V was pared by 0 bases and J by 4 bases, with 18 bases between. Germline V gene data show CDR1 as SQVTM and CDR2 as ANQGSEA. The CDR3 extends over 16 amino acids. CDR3 sequence: CSVEDRIPGQGYGYTF. The CDR3 DNA reads as TGCAGCGTTGAAGATCGAATTCCCGGGCAAGGCTATGGCTACACCTTC.

There are many counts of this clonotype. V is TRBV12-3 or TRBV12-4 and J is TRBJ2-1; the D is unclear. There are 13 residues in the CDR3. V shed 6 bases and J shed 6 bases, with 12 bases lying between them. The CDR3 DNA reads as TGTGCCAGCAGCTTGGGCCTCGTCAATGAGCAGTTCTTC. It translates to CASSLGLVNEQFF.

In its sample, this clonotype was seen many times. V and J are TRBV3-1 and TRBJ2-1; a possible D gene is TRBD2 (6 bases). In germline, CDR1 is LGHDT, CDR2 YNNKEL (reference sequence). Trimming took 0 bases from V and 4 from J, leaving 13 bases between them. The CDR3 loop spans 16 amino acids. CDR3 in amino acids: CASSQEGGMGYNEQFF. The CDR3 bases are TGTGCCAGCAGCCAAGAGGGCGGGATGGGGTACAATGAGCAGTTCTTC.

This clonotype was observed many times. The gene calls are TRBV5-1 and TRBJ1-2; 9 bases match TRBD1. CDR1 is SGHRS and CDR2 is YFSETQ in the germline V gene. CDR3 length: 15 amino acids. The junction had 6 bases not matched to a gene; V was cut back by 2 bases and J by 4 bases. CDR3 sequence reads: CASSFSGTGSYGYTF. Here the CDR3 DNA reads TGCGCCAGCAGCTTCTCCGGGACAGGGTCCTATGGCTACACCTTC.

This clonotype was recorded many times. This chain uses TRBV7-8 with TRBJ2-5; D perhaps matches TRBD2 (5 bases). Trimming took 1 base from V and 5 from J, leaving 17 bases between them. The V gene's germline CDR1 is SGHVS and CDR2 FQNEAQ. CDR3 length: 16 residues. The DNA for the CDR3 is TGTGCCAGCAGCTTAGGAGTTCAGAGAGGAGGCGAGACCCAGTACTTC. It is translated as CASSLGVQRGGETQYF.

This clonotype was detected many times. The V and J genes are TRBV7-2 and TRBJ2-7, with D perhaps being TRBD1 or TRBD2 (5 bases each). The length of the CDR3 is 14 residues. V was clipped by 4 bases and J by 3 bases, with 13 bases between them. Per germline, CDR1 SGHTA and CDR2 FQGNSA. The CDR3 sequence: CASSYGGRLYEQYF. The CDR3 DNA reads as TGTGCCAGCAGCTATGGGGGACGGCTCTACGAGCAGTACTTC.

This clonotype was observed at least ten times. The V call is TRBV29-1, the J call TRBJ1-1, with D possibly TRBD1 on 6 matching bases. The CDR3 has 10 residues. V lost 4 bases to trimming and J lost 10 bases, with 10 bases between them. Per germline, CDR1 SQVTM and CDR2 ANQGSEA. In DNA form, the CDR3 reads TGCAGCGTTGGGGGGGCGAGAGCTTTCTTT. Protein product: CSVGGARAFF.

This clonotype was counted ten times or more. The V gene is TRBV4-3, the J gene TRBJ2-7; TRBD2 agrees at 9 bases. Germline loops: CDR1 LGHNA, CDR2 YSLEER. The CDR3 length is 16 residues. After removal of 0 bases from V and 4 bases from J, the junction contained 7 bases not matched to a gene. The CDR3 spells CASSQEAAGGEYEQYF. The CDR3 DNA follows: TGCGCCAGCAGCCAAGAAGCAGCGGGAGGTGAATACGAGCAGTACTTC.

The table lists this clonotype with many counts. The rearrangement uses TRBV24-1 and TRBJ1-1, with D possibly matching TRBD1 (5 bases). Germline CDR1 KGHDR, CDR2 SFDVKD. V lost 6 bases and J 1 base, leaving 8 bases between the germline ends. This CDR3 is 13 amino acids long. CDR3 sequence (DNA): TGTGCCACCAGTCGGGGGTCGAACACTGAAGCTTTCTTT. Its protein product is CATSRGSNTEAFF.

A word on this clonotype: A much larger clonotype is one base distant, so this may be a read error. The rearrangement links TRBV12-3 or TRBV12-4 to TRBJ2-1; unclear D gene. CDR3 length: 14 residues. The V end lost 2 bases, the J end lost 4 bases, and 9 bases lay between the germline ends. Written as DNA, the CDR3 is TGTGCCAGCAGTTTACTTCCGGCTTACAATGAGCAGTTCTTC. This sequence encodes CASSLLPAYNEQFF.

This clonotype was observed at least ten times. The rearrangement links TRBV4-3 to TRBJ2-7; D perhaps matches TRBD2 (5 bases). CDR1 and CDR2 (germline): LGHNA, YSLEER. This CDR3 has 17 amino acids. V was shortened by 7 bases and J by 7 bases, with 29 bases between the two germline ends. The CDR3 DNA sequence: TGCGCCAGCACCTTCTCCGGGGAGCGGACTTTCCAGAGGGAGCAGTACTTC. Amino acid sequence: CASTFSGERTFQREQYF.

Many counts were recorded for this clonotype. V gene TRBV20-1 combines with J gene TRBJ2-1; D is ambiguous. V lost 6 bases, J lost 3 bases, and 12 bases lay in between. The CDR3 is 13 residues long. Germline V gene sequence: CDR1 DFQATT, CDR2 SNEGSKA (reference sequence). This CDR3 reads CSAPSADYNEQFF. CDR3 bases: TGCAGTGCCCCCTCTGCGGACTACAATGAGCAGTTCTTC.

This clonotype has ten or more counts. V usage is TRBV7-9 and J usage is TRBJ2-7, with no clear D. The CDR3 contains 14 residues. Germline CDR1 and CDR2: SEHNR and FQNEAQ (reference sequence). With 6 bases removed from V and 3 bases from J, the gap between germline ends came to 15 bases. This CDR3 reads CASRPAATNYEQYF. For the CDR3, the DNA is TGTGCCAGCAGGCCAGCAGCAACCAACTACGAGCAGTACTTC. Complete variable domain (other parts from reference TRBV7-9 and TRBJ2-7): DTGVSQNPRHKITKRGQNVTFRCDPISEHNRLYWYRQTLGQGPEFLTYFQNEAQLEKSRLLSDRFSAERPKGSFSTLEIQRTEQGDSAMYLCASRPAATNYEQYFGPGTRLTVT.